This TCR beta chain was found in a study of blood T cells in healthy people across ages. Study observations and caveats: More naive CD4+ cells and higher diversity were found in long-lived than in aged donors. Researchers deemed the diversity estimates from one million T cells underestimates.

Aged about 6 to 95, donors were systemically healthy Caucasians from Russia. Alongside a J-beta primer mix, a sample-barcoded 5' primer served in a second PCR lasting about 7 to 12 cycles. TCRdb independently ran MiXCR on the 5' RACE reads; one entry per CDR3 protein. The sample has 1.5 million to 2 million distinct CDR3 sequences, around 42% seen once. V lost 5 bases and J lost 6, with 10 bases in between. CDR1 and CDR2 from the germline V gene are SGHNT and YENEEA. CDR3 size: 12 residues. Only a few counts were recorded for this clonotype. Its antigen is still unknown. V and J are TRBV11-3 and TRBJ1-1; no clear D. The sequenced sample consisted of blood. This receptor was obtained from a human donor in good health. Here the CDR3 reads CASSLRESEAFF. The CDR3 nucleotides read TGTGCCAGCAGCCTCCGGGAGTCTGAAGCTTTCTTT.